Listed below are T cell receptor beta chains from one sample, sequenced in a study of PD-1 blockade in classical Hodgkin lymphoma. TCRdb's copy holds only in-frame clones and misses some; the assay was immunoSEQ multiplex PCR. The data contain tens of thousands of clones, roughly 88% of them singletons. The sample was peripheral blood mononuclear cells (PBMCs). These receptors were collected from a human donor with classical Hodgkin lymphoma. The CDR3 runs from the conserved cysteine through the conserved F or W. The order of the fields is D gene, J gene, clone size, V gene, CDR3 protein, CDR3 DNA. A D gene is named only where the DNA matches it firmly. Clone size, where shown, is once, few, many, or a class for clones that have expanded.

D gene: .; J gene: TRBJ2-7; clone size: .; V gene: TRBV2; CDR3 protein: CASSPDHYEQYF; CDR3 DNA: TGTGCCAGCAGTCCCGACCACTACGAGCAGTACTTC
D gene: .; J gene: TRBJ2-6; clone size: .; V gene: TRBV6-1; CDR3 protein: CASAEGTAGANVLTF; CDR3 DNA: TGTGCCAGCGCGGAGGGAACAGCTGGGGCCAACGTCCTGACTTTC
D gene: TRBD2; J gene: TRBJ2-1; clone size: .; V gene: TRBV9; CDR3 protein: CASSPRLAGLENEQFF; CDR3 DNA: TGTGCCAGCAGCCCCCGGCTAGCGGGATTGGAGAATGAGCAGTTCTTC
D gene: .; J gene: TRBJ1-3; clone size: .; V gene: TRBV7-9; CDR3 protein: CASSLAGSGNTIYF; CDR3 DNA: TGTGCCAGCAGCTTAGCGGGGTCTGGAAACACCATATATTTT
D gene: .; J gene: TRBJ2-1; clone size: .; V gene: TRBV14; CDR3 protein: CASRRRTRIKKSSYNEQFF; CDR3 DNA: TGTGCCAGCAGACGAAGGACTCGTATTAAAAAGAGCTCCTACAATGAGCAGTTCTTC
D gene: .; J gene: TRBJ2-4; clone size: once; V gene: TRBV21-1; CDR3 protein: CASSKDAGGPRPIQYF; CDR3 DNA: TGTGCCAGCAGCAAAGACGCGGGAGGGCCGAGGCCCATTCAGTACTTC
D gene: .; J gene: TRBJ2-5; clone size: .; V gene: TRBV28; CDR3 protein: CASSSAGTVQETQYF; CDR3 DNA: TGTGCCAGCAGTTCGGCCGGGACTGTTCAAGAGACCCAGTACTTC
D gene: .; J gene: TRBJ1-5; clone size: .; V gene: TRBV21-1; CDR3 protein: CASSKVRGEDQPQHF; CDR3 DNA: TGTGCCAGCAGCAAAGTACGGGGGGAGGACCAGCCCCAGCATTTT
D gene: .; J gene: TRBJ2-5; clone size: .; V gene: TRBV7-8; CDR3 protein: CASSGEIQETQYF; CDR3 DNA: TGTGCCAGCAGCGGGGAGATCCAAGAGACCCAGTACTTC
D gene: .; J gene: TRBJ1-1; clone size: .; V gene: TRBV11-3; CDR3 protein: CASSLDFGRGTEAFF; CDR3 DNA: TGTGCCAGCAGCTTAGATTTCGGAAGGGGCACTGAAGCTTTCTTT
D gene: TRBD2; J gene: TRBJ2-3; clone size: .; V gene: TRBV25-1; CDR3 protein: CASSESLLAGVTDTQYF; CDR3 DNA: TGTGCCAGCAGTGAAAGCTTGCTCGCGGGAGTAACGGATACGCAGTATTTT
D gene: TRBD1; J gene: TRBJ2-5; clone size: .; V gene: TRBV19; CDR3 protein: CASRTGTAQETQYF; CDR3 DNA: TGTGCCAGTAGGACCGGGACAGCTCAAGAGACCCAGTACTTC
D gene: .; J gene: TRBJ2-1; clone size: .; V gene: TRBV15; CDR3 protein: CATSSTAGYNEQFF; CDR3 DNA: TGTGCCACCAGCAGTACAGCGGGTTACAATGAGCAGTTCTTC
D gene: .; J gene: TRBJ1-2; clone size: .; V gene: TRBV6-5; CDR3 protein: CASSYRIGTANYGYTF; CDR3 DNA: TGTGCCAGCAGTTACAGAATTGGTACTGCTAACTATGGCTACACCTTC
D gene: .; J gene: TRBJ1-2; clone size: .; V gene: TRBV4-1; CDR3 protein: CASSPPRDTNGYTF; CDR3 DNA: TGCGCCAGCAGCCCACCCCGGGACACTAATGGCTACACCTTC
D gene: .; J gene: TRBJ2-5; clone size: .; V gene: TRBV21-1; CDR3 protein: CASSSQLAGVKTQYF; CDR3 DNA: TGTGCCAGCAGCAGCCAACTAGCGGGAGTAAAGACCCAGTACTTC
D gene: TRBD1; J gene: TRBJ2-7; clone size: few; V gene: TRBV6-1; CDR3 protein: CASSVGQGAYEQYF; CDR3 DNA: TGTGCCAGCAGTGTGGGACAGGGCGCTTACGAGCAGTACTTC
D gene: TRBD1; J gene: TRBJ2-1; clone size: .; V gene: TRBV9; CDR3 protein: CASSIRTGYGDEQFF; CDR3 DNA: TGTGCCAGCAGCATTCGGACAGGGTATGGCGATGAGCAGTTCTTC
D gene: .; J gene: TRBJ1-6; clone size: .; V gene: TRBV28; CDR3 protein: CASSLRQPLYNSPLHF; CDR3 DNA: TGTGCCAGCAGTCTCCGACAGCCCCTATATAATTCACCCCTCCACTTT
D gene: .; J gene: TRBJ2-1; clone size: .; V gene: TRBV14; CDR3 protein: CASSQVGRNEQFF; CDR3 DNA: TGTGCCAGCAGCCAAGTAGGCCGGAATGAGCAGTTCTTC
D gene: .; J gene: TRBJ2-7; clone size: .; V gene: TRBV2; CDR3 protein: CASRLGGAYYEQYF; CDR3 DNA: TGTGCCAGCAGGTTGGGAGGAGCCTACTACGAGCAGTACTTC
D gene: .; J gene: TRBJ1-3; clone size: .; V gene: TRBV2; CDR3 protein: CAITGREGNTIYF; CDR3 DNA: TGTGCCATCACCGGCAGGGAGGGAAACACCATATATTTT
D gene: .; J gene: TRBJ1-1; clone size: .; V gene: TRBV14; CDR3 protein: CASSSYRATEAFF; CDR3 DNA: TGTGCCAGCAGCTCATACAGGGCCACTGAAGCTTTCTTT
D gene: TRBD1; J gene: TRBJ2-2; clone size: .; V gene: TRBV14; CDR3 protein: CASSVYLGQLNTGELFF; CDR3 DNA: TGTGCCAGCAGCGTATACCTGGGACAGCTGAACACCGGGGAGCTGTTTTTT
D gene: .; J gene: TRBJ2-7; clone size: .; V gene: TRBV7-3; CDR3 protein: CASSPTTGEQYF; CDR3 DNA: TGTGCCAGCAGCCCCACGACGGGTGAGCAGTACTTC
D gene: .; J gene: TRBJ2-1; clone size: .; V gene: TRBV7-7; CDR3 protein: CASSLGDYNEQFF; CDR3 DNA: TGTGCCAGCAGCTTAGGGGACTACAATGAGCAGTTCTTC